The next 29 T cell receptor beta chains were all read from a single sample in a study of Graves' ophthalmopathy and Graves' hyperthyroidism. As the template, RNA transcripts were used to amplify TCR beta CDR3 regions. The authors performed first-round RT-PCR with HTBI primers and then a second-round multiplex PCR. TCRdb reanalysed the multiplex PCR reads using MiXCR and keeps one entry per CDR3 protein. The sample contains around 670,000 distinct CDR3 sequences, 40% of which appear only once. Sequenced sample: peripheral blood. The receptors shown here come from an adult man with Graves' ophthalmopathy.

This chain links TRBV6-5 with TRBJ1-2; TRBD1 is a possible D gene (6 bases). Deletions cut 6 bases from V and 2 bases from J, with 16 bases between. Germline-derived CDR1 and CDR2 are MNHEY and SVGAGI. The CDR3 consists of 15 residues. CDR3 DNA sequence: TGTGCCAGCAGACCCGACAGGCTGGGAAACTATGGCTACACCTTC. Its protein is CASRPDRLGNYGYTF.

This clonotype has a handful of counts. The chain joins TRBV7-6 to TRBJ1-2, with D perhaps TRBD1 (5 bases). V dropped 4 bases and J dropped 8 bases, with 14 bases sitting between them. The V gene's germline CDR1 is SGHVS and CDR2 FNYEAQ. The CDR3 consists of 13 residues. The CDR3 region is CASSSTGRGGYTF. CDR3 nucleotides: TGTGCCAGCAGCTCCACCGGGCGGGGGGGCTACACCTTC.

With regard to this clonotype: With a much larger clone just one base away, this may be a read error. This chain uses TRBV2 with TRBJ2-5; 7 bases are shared with TRBD2. Germline lookup yields CDR1 SNHLY and CDR2 FYNNEI. The CDR3 consists of 13 residues. J was trimmed by 9 bases and V by 8 bases; bases with no gene match: 12. CDR3 in amino acids: CASGEGSLRAQYF. CDR3 coding DNA: TGTGCCAGCGGGGAGGGGTCTCTTAGGGCCCAGTACTTC.

The chain couples TRBV7-8 to TRBJ2-5; TRBD2 agrees at 10 bases. The CDR3 is 14 residues long. Unmatched junction bases numbered 2, after V lost 5 bases and J lost 2 bases. Germline-derived CDR1 and CDR2 are SGHVS and FQNEAQ. The CDR3 nucleotides are TGTGCCAGCAGCACTAGCGGGGCGCAAGAGACCCAGTACTTC. Encoded protein: CASSTSGAQETQYF.

This clonotype was recorded many times. The V call is TRBV24-1, the J call TRBJ1-4, with unresolved D. V was shortened by 3 bases and J by 0 bases, with 7 bases between the two germline ends. The CDR3 sequence is 15 residues long. Germline assignment: CDR1 KGHDR and CDR2 SFDVKD. CDR3 nucleotides: TGTGCCACCAGTGATCGGTCTGCAACTAATGAAAAACTGTTTTTT. This sequence encodes CATSDRSATNEKLFF.

This clonotype was detected once. This chain uses TRBV10-3 with TRBJ1-2, with TRBD1 as a possible D gene (5 bases). CDR1 is ENHRY, CDR2 SYGVKD, per germline. The CDR3 has 12 amino acids. The V and J ends lost 7 bases and 8 bases respectively, with 14 bases between them. CDR3 nucleotide sequence: TGTGCCATCAATGACAGCCCGGAGGGCTACACCTTC. Encoded protein: CAINDSPEGYTF.

This chain joins TRBV6-1 and TRBJ2-7, with no clear D. V dropped 2 bases and J dropped 2 bases, with 4 bases sitting between them. Germline CDR1 is MNHNS and CDR2 is SASEGT. This CDR3 is 12 amino acids long. In DNA, the CDR3 is TGTGCCAGCAGTGAAATCCCCTACGAGCAGTACTTC. As protein: CASSEIPYEQYF.

This clonotype has just one count. This may be a read error: a much more frequent sequence differs by one nucleotide. This rearrangement joins TRBV7-9 to TRBJ1-1; tentative D call: TRBD1 (5 bases). Per the germline V gene, CDR1 is SEHNR and CDR2 is FQNEAQ (reference sequence). The V end was cut by 1 base, the J end by 5 bases, with 14 bases between. The CDR3 is made up of 15 amino acids. The CDR3, as DNA: TGTGCCAGCAGCTTAGGCACAGGAGTATATACTGAAGCTTTCTTT. Its translation is CASSLGTGVYTEAFF. Using reference TRBV7-9 and TRBJ1-1 for the parts outside the CDR3, the full variable domain is DTGVSQNPRHKITKRGQNVTFRCDPISEHNRLYWYRQTLGQGPEFLTYFQNEAQLEKSRLLSDRFSAERPKGSFSTLEIQRTEQGDSAMYLCASSLGTGVYTEAFFGQGTRLTVV.

With regard to this clonotype: A much larger clone lies one base from this, so it may be a read error. The rearrangement links TRBV7-9 to TRBJ1-1; D is unresolved. Germline V lookup: CDR1 SEHNR, CDR2 FQNEAQ (reference sequence). The CDR3 has 13 amino acids. CDR3 protein: CVSSVAMDTEAFF. CDR3 in DNA: TGTGTCAGCAGCGTAGCTATGGACACTGAAGCTTTCTTT.

The rearrangement joins TRBV10-3 to TRBJ2-7; 12 nucleotides line up with TRBD2. The length of the CDR3 is 15 residues. V trimming: 10 bases; J trimming: 1 base; junction bases outside the gene matches: 8. CDR1 is ENHRY and CDR2 is SYGVKD in the germline V gene. CDR3 DNA sequence: TGTGCCAGCGGCCGAGGACTAGCGGGATCCTACGAGCAGTACTTC. Encoded protein: CASGRGLAGSYEQYF.

The chain uses TRBV20-1 and TRBJ2-2; D not resolved. V lost 7 bases, J lost 5 bases, and 8 bases lay in between. This CDR3 has 11 amino acids. Germline V lookup: CDR1 DFQATT, CDR2 SNEGSKA (reference sequence). CDR3 bases: TGCAGTGTAGAGGTTACCGGGGAGCTGTTTTTT. This codes for CSVEVTGELFF.

This clonotype has a count of ten or more. The chain employs TRBV7-2 and TRBJ2-7; weak D call: TRBD1 (7 bases). Germline V gives CDR1 SGHTA, CDR2 FQGNSA. The CDR3 runs 16 residues. V was shortened by 1 base and J by 0 bases, with 13 bases between the two germline ends. CDR3 coding DNA: TGTGCCAGCAGCTTAGTCAGGGGGGACAGCTCCTACGAGCAGTACTTC. Protein: CASSLVRGDSSYEQYF.

The CDR3 loop is CASETTNQPQHF. The CDR3 DNA is TGTGCCAGCGAAACCACTAATCAGCCCCAGCATTTT. The V call is TRBV10-3, the J call TRBJ1-5; D remains unclear. This CDR3 comprises 12 residues. From germline, CDR1 is ENHRY and CDR2 SYGVKD. The V end lost 10 bases, the J end lost 4 bases, and 11 bases lay between the germline ends.

Comment on this clonotype: A junction end diverges from the germline sequence, so it may reflect a read error. CDR3 protein: CASSALGSGTNVLTF. CDR3 DNA: TGTGCCAGCAGCGCCCTAGGGTCTGGGACCAACGTCCTGACTTTC. The chain uses TRBV7-9 and TRBJ2-6; D gene unclear. This CDR3 is 15 amino acids long. Germline V gene data show CDR1 as SEHNR and CDR2 as FQNEAQ (reference sequence).

This clonotype occurred many times. V usage is TRBV24-1 and J usage is TRBJ2-7, with D possibly TRBD1 on 6 matching bases. The CDR3 has 14 residues. The V end lost 4 bases, the J end lost 3 bases, and 12 bases lay between the germline ends. Per germline, CDR1 KGHDR and CDR2 SFDVKD. The CDR3 nucleotides read TGTGCCACCAGTGAACCTGGACAGAACTACGAGCAGTACTTC. Translating gives CATSEPGQNYEQYF.

V usage is TRBV19 and J usage is TRBJ1-2; TRBD1 agrees at 10 bases. Germline V gene sequence: CDR1 LNHDA, CDR2 SQIVND (reference sequence). CDR3 length equals 16 residues. The trim removed 5 bases at V and 3 bases at J, leaving 9 bases unmatched. CDR3 bases: TGTGCCAGTAGTTTCCGGGACAGGGGCTCTTACTATGGCTACACCTTC. Its translation is CASSFRDRGSYYGYTF.

This clonotype has more than one count but fewer than ten. The rearrangement joins TRBV14 to TRBJ2-7; 12 bases align to TRBD1. This CDR3 has 15 residues. V trimming: 4 bases; J trimming: 5 bases; junction bases outside the gene matches: 6. CDR1 SGHDN and CDR2 FVKESK come from the germline V gene. The CDR3 DNA sequence: TGTGCCAGCAGCCTCACCGGGACAGGGGGCAACGAGCAGTACTTC. As protein: CASSLTGTGGNEQYF. Full variable domain (missing parts from reference TRBV14 and TRBJ2-7): EAGVTQFPSHSVIEKGQTVTLRCDPISGHDNLYWYRRVMGKEIKFLLHFVKESKQDESGMPNNRFLAERTGGTYSTLKVQPAELEDSGVYFCASSLTGTGGNEQYFGPGTRLTVT.

This clonotype has just a few counts. This chain joins TRBV9 and TRBJ1-6; possibly TRBD1 for D (6 bases). The CDR3 extends over 14 amino acids. Germline CDR1 SGDLS, CDR2 YYNGEE. V was clipped by 10 bases and J by 7 bases, with 18 bases between them. CDR3 sequence reads: CAWNRGGRNSPLHF. CDR3 DNA sequence: TGTGCCTGGAATCGCGGGGGCCGCAATTCACCCCTCCACTTT.

The rearrangement joins TRBV25-1 to TRBJ2-2; 12 bases are a match to TRBD2. The V gene's germline CDR1 is MGHDK and CDR2 SYGVNS. V lost 9 bases to trimming and J lost 0 bases; unmatched junction nucleotides: 14. This CDR3 region has 19 residues. The CDR3 protein is CASRIAPGLAGTNTGELFF. The CDR3 DNA reads as TGTGCCAGTAGGATAGCTCCCGGACTAGCGGGAACGAACACCGGGGAGCTGTTTTTT. Looking up the rest from reference TRBV25-1 and TRBJ2-2 gives the full variable domain: EADIYQTPRYLVIGTGKKITLECSQTMGHDKMYWYQQDPGMELHLIHYSYGVNSTEKGDLSSESTVSRIRTEHFPLTLESARPSHTSQYLCASRIAPGLAGTNTGELFFGEGSRLTVL.

This chain links TRBV7-2 with TRBJ2-5, with D possibly being TRBD2 (6 bases). V lost 4 bases and J lost 4, with 13 bases in between. Germline loops: CDR1 SGHTA, CDR2 FQGNSA. The CDR3 loop spans 14 amino acids. In DNA form, the CDR3 reads TGTGCCAGCAGCTACGGGACTGCAAGAGAGACCCAGTACTTC. Protein: CASSYGTARETQYF.

V and J are TRBV25-1 and TRBJ1-4; D perhaps matches TRBD1 (5 bases). The CDR3 spans 14 residues. V was cut by 6 bases and J by 0 bases, with 8 bases left in between. Germline V lookup: CDR1 MGHDK, CDR2 SYGVNS. The CDR3 spells CASRETATNEKLFF. Here the CDR3 DNA reads TGTGCCAGCAGGGAGACAGCAACTAATGAAAAACTGTTTTTT. The whole variable domain, remainder taken from reference TRBV25-1 and TRBJ1-4, is EADIYQTPRYLVIGTGKKITLECSQTMGHDKMYWYQQDPGMELHLIHYSYGVNSTEKGDLSSESTVSRIRTEHFPLTLESARPSHTSQYLCASRETATNEKLFFGSGTQLSVL.

This clonotype was observed many times. The CDR3 region has the DNA TGTGCCAGCAGCTTAGAACAGGGGGCCTACGAGCAGTACTTC. Its protein is CASSLEQGAYEQYF. The chain combines TRBV7-9 with TRBJ2-7; 8 bases fit TRBD1. The length of the CDR3 is 14 residues. Germline lookup yields CDR1 SEHNR and CDR2 FQNEAQ (reference sequence). V was pared by 1 base and J by 2 bases, with 1 base of the junction left unmatched.

Many counts were recorded for this clonotype. This sequence joins TRBV2 and TRBJ1-5, with unresolved D. Trimming removed 2 bases at V and 0 bases at J, with 8 bases between. The CDR3 totals 15 residues. Looked up from germline, CDR1 is SNHLY and CDR2 is FYNNEI. CDR3 DNA: TGTGCCAGCAGTGAAAGAGGTCATAGCAATCAGCCCCAGCATTTT. Amino acid sequence: CASSERGHSNQPQHF. The variable domain in full, completed from reference TRBV2 and TRBJ1-5, reads EPEVTQTPSHQVTQMGQEVILRCVPISNHLYFYWYRQILGQKVEFLVSFYNNEISEKSEIFDDQFSVERPDGSNFTLKIRSTKLEDSAMYFCASSERGHSNQPQHFGDGTRLSIL.

The chain is built from TRBV7-2 and TRBJ2-3; TRBD2 agrees at 12 bases. J was trimmed by 6 bases and V by 2 bases; bases with no gene match: 6. Germline V CDR1 and CDR2: SGHTA, FQGNSA. This CDR3 contains 16 residues. Here the CDR3 reads CASSLLAGGPGDTQYF. The CDR3 DNA follows: TGTGCCAGCAGCTTACTAGCGGGGGGGCCGGGGGATACGCAGTATTTT.

V gene TRBV20-1 combines with J gene TRBJ1-2; weak D call: TRBD1 (5 bases). V was pared by 6 bases and J by 9 bases, with 17 bases between. This CDR3 is built from 12 residues. Germline V gene data show CDR1 as DFQATT and CDR2 as SNEGSKA (reference sequence). CDR3 residues: CSAPLEEGSYTF. The CDR3 nucleotides are TGCAGTGCCCCGCTCGAGGAGGGGAGCTACACCTTC.

Comments on this clonotype: A much larger clone differs from this one at a single base, so this may be a read error. The gene calls are TRBV7-9 and TRBJ1-2; a possible D gene is TRBD1 (5 bases). The CDR3 loop spans 14 amino acids. Germline V gene sequence: CDR1 SEHNR, CDR2 FQNEAQ (reference sequence). The CDR3 DNA reads as TGTGCCAGCAGCTTAACGGCAGGGAACTATGGCTGCACCTTC. Residues: CASSLTAGNYGCTF.

In the case of this clonotype: One end of the junction varies from germline; a read error may be responsible. The V and J genes are TRBV24-1 and TRBJ1-5, with 9 positions matching TRBD1. This CDR3 is built from 18 residues. CDR1 KGHDR and CDR2 SFDVKD come from the germline V gene. The chain's CDR3 is CASSYRDRVIYSNQPQHF. The CDR3 region has the DNA TGTGCCAGCAGTTACAGGGACAGGGTTATCTATAGCAATCAGCCCCAGCATTTT.

In this sample, this clonotype turned up many times. The chain links TRBV2 to TRBJ1-1; 7 nucleotides match TRBD1. Germline values: CDR1 SNHLY, CDR2 FYNNEI. Losses at the gene ends were 2 bases for V and 8 bases for J; bases not matched to a gene: 11. The CDR3 is 15 amino acids. The CDR3 DNA reads as TGTGCCAGCAGTGAATTTGGGACAGCCGTCTCGGAAGCTTTCTTT. Translation gives CASSEFGTAVSEAFF.

CDR3 loop: CSVDGTGGEKLFF. In DNA, the CDR3 is TGCAGCGTTGATGGGACAGGGGGAGAAAAACTGTTTTTT. This chain links TRBV29-1 with TRBJ1-4; 11 bases align to TRBD1. Trimming at V came to 3 bases and at J to 8 bases, leaving 2 bases not matched to a gene. CDR1 SQVTM and CDR2 ANQGSEA come from the germline V gene. The CDR3 length is 13 residues.